These T cell receptor beta chains were read from a single sample in a study of early T cells in non-severe SARS-CoV-2 infection. TCRdb reprocessed the 5' RACE reads via MiXCR and lists one record per CDR3 protein. In the table there are 25,000 to 30,000 distinct CDR3 sequences, less than 6.5% of which are singletons. The sequencing input was whole blood. All receptors derive from an adult who was a healthcare worker with PCR-confirmed SARS-CoV-2 infection or an uninfected control (not recorded which). Both conserved end residues are part of each CDR3. D genes are given only for firm matches. Clone size is stated in some rows and not others, as once, few, many or a class when expanded.

d_gene	abundance	v_gene	j_gene	CDR3nt	CDR3aa
.	.	TRBV5-5	TRBJ2-7	TGTGCCAGCAGCCTCCGGGACGCCCTTTCTCCCTACGAGCAGTACTTC	CASSLRDALSPYEQYF
.	many	TRBV7-2	TRBJ2-2	TGTGCCAGCAACCTTGACAGCGCCGGGGAGCTGTTTTTT	CASNLDSAGELFF
.	.	TRBV27	TRBJ2-7	TGTGCCAGCAGCCCCTCCCCGCACCGATCGTACGAGCAGTACTTC	CASSPSPHRSYEQYF
TRBD2	many	TRBV6-5	TRBJ2-2	TGTGCCAGCAGGACAGCGGGGGCGAACACCGGGGAGCTGTTTTTT	CASRTAGANTGELFF
TRBD1	once	TRBV28	TRBJ2-7	TGTGCCAGCAGAATCGGGACAGGGAATTACGAGCAGTACTTC	CASRIGTGNYEQYF
.	few	TRBV27	TRBJ2-3	TGTGCCAGCAGTTTTTTAAGGGGCACAGATACGCAGTATTTT	CASSFLRGTDTQYF
.	.	TRBV6-5	TRBJ1-2	TGTGCCAGCAACGCCTTAGCTGGCGGAATCAGTAACTATGGCTACACCTTC	CASNALAGGISNYGYTF
TRBD2	many	TRBV27	TRBJ2-7	TGTGCCAGCAGTTTTCGACCGGGAGGCTACGAGCAGTACTTC	CASSFRPGGYEQYF
.	many	TRBV11-3	TRBJ2-1	TGTGCCAGCAGCCGTAATCAGGACAATGAGCAGTTCTTC	CASSRNQDNEQFF
TRBD2	many	TRBV2	TRBJ2-7	TGTGCCAGCCGGGAGGGAGTATCATTGGTCCTCTACGGGCAGTACTTC	CASREGVSLVLYGQYF
.	many	TRBV5-1	TRBJ2-6	TGCGCCAGCAGCTTGGTGCTGGGACTCTCTGGGGCCAACGTCCTGACTTTC	CASSLVLGLSGANVLTF
.	many	TRBV11-2	TRBJ2-7	TGTGCCAGCAGCGTGAGTACCGATCAGTACTTC	CASSVSTDQYF
.	many	TRBV7-9	TRBJ2-4	TGTGCCAGCAGCTTAGCTAACCCGGACTTTCATCGGGACTTC	CASSLANPDFHRDF
TRBD2	few	TRBV12-3/TRBV12-4	TRBJ2-1	TGTGCCAGCAGTTTTGCTAGCGGGGCCTACAATGAGCAGTTCTTC	CASSFASGAYNEQFF
.	many	TRBV25-1	TRBJ2-3	TGTGCCAGCAGTGACAAGACAGTTAGCACAGATACGCAGTATTTT	CASSDKTVSTDTQYF
TRBD1	many	TRBV6-2/TRBV6-3	TRBJ1-1	TGTGCCAGCAGTCACCGGGACAGGGACATGAACACTGAAGCTTTCTTT	CASSHRDRDMNTEAFF
.	many	TRBV6-5	TRBJ2-2	TGTGCCAGCAGTTACTCCCTATCAGGTTACACCGGGGAGCTGTTTTTT	CASSYSLSGYTGELFF
.	many	TRBV20-1	TRBJ1-1	TGCAGTGCTAGCAGGGAGGGGAACACTGAAGCTTTCTTT	CSASREGNTEAFF
.	many	TRBV7-9	TRBJ1-2	TGTGCCAGCAGCCCCTTCGTCCGGGGCTACACCTTC	CASSPFVRGYTF
TRBD1	many	TRBV28	TRBJ1-4	TGTGCCAGCAGCTTGACAGGGGAGGATGAAAAACTGTTTTTT	CASSLTGEDEKLFF
.	many	TRBV12-3/TRBV12-4	TRBJ1-5	TGTGCCAGCAGTCGCACAGGGTGGGCATGGCAGCCCCAGCATTTT	CASSRTGWAWQPQHF
TRBD2	many	TRBV5-1	TRBJ2-7	TGCGCCAGCAGCTTGCTTAGGGAGGGTCCCTACGAGCAGTACTTC	CASSLLREGPYEQYF
.	.	TRBV27	TRBJ2-7	TGTGCCAGCAGTTTAAAAGGGCCACGCTTTAACGAGCAGTACTTC	CASSLKGPRFNEQYF
TRBD2	many	TRBV30	TRBJ2-1	TGTGCCTGGAAGGGACTAGCGGGAGCTGGTGAGCAGTTCTTC	CAWKGLAGAGEQFF
TRBD2	.	TRBV10-3	TRBJ2-7	TGTGCCATCAGTGACCCTGCGACTAGCGGTCCCTACGAGCAGTACTTC	CAISDPATSGPYEQYF
.	many	TRBV28	TRBJ2-7	TGTGCCAGCAGTTTGGCAGATACTTACGAGCAGTACTTC	CASSLADTYEQYF
.	.	TRBV7-9	TRBJ2-1	TGTGCCAGCAGCTTGGATGCGGACCGATACAATGAGCAGTTCTTC	CASSLDADRYNEQFF
.	medium-sized	TRBV20-1	TRBJ1-1	TGCAGTGCCGGGACAACCACTGAAGCTTTCTTT	CSAGTTTEAFF
TRBD1	many	TRBV20-1	TRBJ1-1	TGCAGTGCCTTAAGACAGGGTGCTGAAGCTTTCTTT	CSALRQGAEAFF
.	.	TRBV5-6	TRBJ2-7	TGTGCCAGCAGCCGGGACACATCCTACGAGCAGTACTTC	CASSRDTSYEQYF
.	many	TRBV27	TRBJ1-5	TGTGCCAGCAGTAAACTACCTACAGGACAGAACAATCAGCCCCAGCATTTT	CASSKLPTGQNNQPQHF
.	few	TRBV4-1	TRBJ1-1	TGCGCCAGCAGCCAAGTAGAAGGCGGAGGGGCCACTGAAGCTTTCTTT	CASSQVEGGGATEAFF
.	many	TRBV6-5	TRBJ2-3	TGTGCCAGCAAGAGGACGGGAGCGGGAGATACGCAGTATTTT	CASKRTGAGDTQYF
TRBD1	many	TRBV11-3	TRBJ1-1	TGTGCCAGCAGCCCAGGGGGGACTGGGAACACTGAAGCTTTCTTT	CASSPGGTGNTEAFF
.	many	TRBV7-9	TRBJ2-1	TGTGCCAGCAGCCTGTACCGTTTCAATGAGCAGTTCTTC	CASSLYRFNEQFF
TRBD1	many	TRBV10-3	TRBJ1-1	TGTGCCATCCAGGGGGTCGGAACTGAAGCTTTCTTT	CAIQGVGTEAFF
.	.	TRBV6-5	TRBJ2-3	TGTGCCAGCAGTTACTCACGGGAGAGGACAGATACGCAGTATTTT	CASSYSRERTDTQYF
.	.	TRBV11-3	TRBJ2-2	TGTGCCAGCAGCTTCTGGGGGACGAACACCGGGGAGCTGTTTTTT	CASSFWGTNTGELFF
.	many	TRBV29-1	TRBJ1-2	TGCAGCGTTGAAGATCTGGAGGCTGGCTACACCTTC	CSVEDLEAGYTF
.	many	TRBV14	TRBJ1-2	TGTGCCAGCACCCGTAACAACTATGGCTACACCTTC	CASTRNNYGYTF
TRBD2	many	TRBV20-1	TRBJ2-1	TGCAGTGTTGTAGCGGGAGCCTACAATGAGCAGTTCTTC	CSVVAGAYNEQFF
.	many	TRBV5-6	TRBJ2-7	TGTGCCAGCAGCTCCATGCCTAGCTTCGACGAGCAGTACTTC	CASSSMPSFDEQYF
TRBD2	many	TRBV28	TRBJ2-1	TGTGCCAGCAGTTCACTGGCCGGGACTAGCGGGAAAAGCTCCTACAATGAGCAGTTCTTC	CASSSLAGTSGKSSYNEQFF
TRBD1	.	TRBV20-1	TRBJ1-4	TGCATCTCCGGGGGGGGACAGGGAGGTGAAAAACTGTTTTTT	CISGGGQGGEKLFF
.	many	TRBV12-3/TRBV12-4	TRBJ1-6	TGTGCCAGCAGTTTAGGACTGGGGGGGAGGTCACCCCTCCACTTT	CASSLGLGGRSPLHF
TRBD1	many	TRBV6-6	TRBJ1-6	TGTGCCGCGACCGGGACAGGGGAGACTAATTCACCCCTCCACTTT	CAATGTGETNSPLHF
.	many	TRBV29-1	TRBJ2-1	TGCAGCGTTGAAGATGGGTGGAAAGGGCAGTTCTTC	CSVEDGWKGQFF
.	few	TRBV5-4	TRBJ2-3	TGTGCCAGCAGCCCGCCTTATAGCACAGATACGCAGTATTTT	CASSPPYSTDTQYF
.	many	TRBV21-1	TRBJ2-1	TGTGCCAGCAGCAAAGCGCAGCGGCTGACCTACAATGAGCAGTTCTTC	CASSKAQRLTYNEQFF
.	many	TRBV5-4	TRBJ2-2	TGTGCCAGCAGCCAGGACTCCACCGGGGAGCTGTTTTTT	CASSQDSTGELFF
.	many	TRBV11-2	TRBJ2-7	TGTGCCAGCAGCTTAGGGACAGCTATCTACGAGCAGTACTTC	CASSLGTAIYEQYF